This TCR beta chain emerged from a study of tumor-infiltrating lymphocytes in localized non-small cell lung cancer. Turning to the study itself: From each patient, both tumor and uninvolved lung, non-adjacent to tumor, were sampled. General study results and limits: TCRbeta sequencing showed higher T cell infiltration in tumors than uninvolved lung. Different pieces of the same tissue were used for each assay. Immunotypes IM1 and IM2 had similar TCR-derived T-cell fractions.

A note on this clone: Its antigen is currently unknown.

This CDR3 region has 12 residues. V lost 2 bases and J 7 bases, leaving 8 bases between the germline ends. Germline lookup yields CDR1 MNHEY and CDR2 SMNVEV (reference sequence). Only in-frame clones appear in the TCRdb table, and some are missing; sequencing was by immunoSEQ multiplex PCR. The repertoire consists of 10,000 to 15,000 clones, with about 75% occurring once and the leading ten covering around 16%. The chain couples TRBV27 to TRBJ2-5, with a weak D call TRBD1 (5 bases). Sequencing was carried out using uninvolved lung tissue not adjacent to the tumor. This clonotype was obtained from a human donor with non-small cell lung cancer. In nucleotides, the CDR3 is TGTGCCAGCAGTTTAACAGGCGGGACCCAGTACTTC. Translation gives CASSLTGGTQYF.